Below, 9 T cell receptor beta chains from the same sample are listed, as sequenced in a study of T cells in Graves' hyperthyroidism and ophthalmopathy. Researchers took RNA transcripts and amplified the TCR beta CDR3 regions from them. The study used the HTBI primer set for a first-round RT-PCR of the TCR CDR3. TCRdb itself ran the multiplex PCR reads through MiXCR, one entry per CDR3 protein. This sample has around 400,000 distinct CDR3 sequences; 15% to 18% occur once, and the top ten carry around a quarter. Sequenced input: blood. Every receptor here comes from a woman aged 18-29 years with Graves' hyperthyroidism that later progressed to Graves' ophthalmopathy.

The rearrangement uses TRBV25-1 and TRBJ1-1; TRBD1 might be the D (5 bases). This CDR3 has 12 residues. Trimming shortened V by 6 bases and J by 10 bases, and 15 bases separated the two germline ends. CDR1 and CDR2 (germline): MGHDK, SYGVNS. This CDR3 is CASSPLGVRAFF. The CDR3 nucleotides are TGTGCCAGCAGCCCCCTAGGGGTGAGAGCTTTCTTT. Using reference TRBV25-1 and TRBJ1-1 for the parts outside the CDR3, the full variable domain is EADIYQTPRYLVIGTGKKITLECSQTMGHDKMYWYQQDPGMELHLIHYSYGVNSTEKGDLSSESTVSRIRTEHFPLTLESARPSHTSQYLCASSPLGVRAFFGQGTRLTVV.

This clonotype was seen only a few times. The rearrangement links TRBV7-9 to TRBJ1-2; possible D gene TRBD1, 5 bases. CDR1 and CDR2 (germline): SEHNR, FQNEAQ (reference sequence). Trimming left V 4 bases short and J 6 bases short, with 18 bases between. This CDR3 spans 15 amino acids. CDR3 bases: TGTGCCAGCAGCTCCAGTCAGGGACCGCGAAATGGCTACACCTTC. This gives the protein CASSSSQGPRNGYTF.

At least ten counts were recorded for this clonotype. This chain connects TRBV12-3 or TRBV12-4 to TRBJ1-5; D unresolved. V lost 3 bases, J lost 0 bases, and 12 bases lay in between. CDR3 length: 16 residues. This CDR3 is CASSLGETYSNQPQHF. In DNA, the CDR3 is TGTGCCAGCAGTTTGGGAGAAACCTATAGCAATCAGCCCCAGCATTTT.

V gene TRBV30 combines with J gene TRBJ2-5; TRBD2 might be the D (5 bases). CDR1 and CDR2 from the germline V gene are GTSNPN and SVGIG (reference sequence). V was shortened by 4 bases and J by 13 bases, with 16 bases between the two germline ends. The CDR3 length is 11 residues. CDR3 in amino acids: CAWTQDGIVYF. The CDR3 DNA is TGTGCCTGGACTCAAGACGGGATCGTGTACTTC.

This clonotype was picked up a small number of times. This chain joins TRBV20-1 and TRBJ1-6, with D unresolved. The germline V gene encodes CDR1 DFQATT and CDR2 SNEGSKA (reference sequence). Trimming cost V 2 bases and J 10 bases, with 9 bases left between them. CDR3 size: 12 residues. The CDR3 sequence is CSARPIGSPLHF. Written as DNA, the CDR3 is TGCAGTGCTAGACCGATAGGGTCACCCCTCCACTTT.

In its sample, this clonotype was seen many times. V gene TRBV2 combines with J gene TRBJ1-5; TRBD1 aligns across 10 bases. The CDR3 is made up of 15 amino acids. Per germline, CDR1 SNHLY and CDR2 FYNNEI. J was trimmed by 6 bases and V by 6 bases; bases with no gene match: 8. The CDR3 region has the DNA TGTGCCAGCAGATGGGACAGGGGAGGGAGTCAGCCCCAGCATTTT. This encodes CASRWDRGGSQPQHF.

In this sample, this clonotype turned up a few times. V and J are TRBV9 and TRBJ2-7, with D perhaps matching TRBD1 (5 bases). Deletions cut 3 bases from V and 0 bases from J, with 7 bases between. This CDR3 is 13 amino acids long. In germline, CDR1 is SGDLS, CDR2 YYNGEE. CDR3 loop: CASSARDSYEQYF. The CDR3 region has the DNA TGTGCCAGCAGCGCCAGGGACTCCTACGAGCAGTACTTC.

This clonotype has ten or more counts. The chain is built from TRBV7-8 and TRBJ1-2, with a tentative D call TRBD1 (6 bases). CDR1 and CDR2 (germline): SGHVS, FQNEAQ. The CDR3 loop spans 16 amino acids. Trimming cost V 1 base and J 3 bases, with 15 bases left between them. This CDR3 is CASSLGPQGLDYGYTF. DNA for the CDR3: TGTGCCAGCAGCTTAGGTCCGCAGGGGTTGGACTATGGCTACACCTTC.

This chain joins TRBV29-1 and TRBJ2-7, with TRBD1 matching 8 bases. The CDR3 contains 13 residues. The ends lost 5 bases at V and 3 bases at J; junction bases unmatched: 6. CDR1 is SQVTM and CDR2 is ANQGSEA in the germline V gene. The CDR3, as DNA: TGCAGCGTTTCGACAGGGGCCAGCTACGAGCAGTACTTC. Encoded protein: CSVSTGASYEQYF.